The rows below give T cell receptor beta chains drawn from one sample of a study of T cell changes during pregnancy in multiple sclerosis. Generated by immunoSEQ multiplex PCR, the TCRdb table keeps only in-frame clones and is missing some. The sample lists over 65,000 clones; 90% to 95% were seen once. This specimen consisted of peripheral blood, obtained in the first trimester of pregnancy. These receptors originate from a female donor with multiple sclerosis, enrolled in a pregnancy study. Both conserved end residues are part of each CDR3. Fields, in order: CDR3 protein, CDR3 DNA, V gene, clone size, D gene, J gene. A D gene is named only where the DNA matches it firmly. Clone size, where shown, is once, few, many, or a class for clones that have expanded.

cdr3_aa: CASSPRGGNTDTQYF
cdr3_nt: TGCGCCAGCAGCCCCCGGGGGGGGAACACAGATACGCAGTATTTT
v_call: TRBV5-1
clone_size: NA
d_call: TRBD2
j_call: TRBJ2-3

cdr3_aa: CASSPRSVDYGYTF
cdr3_nt: TGCGCCAGCAGCCCGCGTTCGGTAGACTATGGCTACACCTTC
v_call: TRBV5-1
clone_size: NA
d_call: NA
j_call: TRBJ1-2

cdr3_aa: CASSGLGEQYF
cdr3_nt: TGTGCCAGCAGTGGACTAGGGGAGCAGTACTTC
v_call: TRBV6-5
clone_size: NA
d_call: TRBD2
j_call: TRBJ2-7

cdr3_aa: CASTTGGEGSPLHF
cdr3_nt: TGTGCCAGCACCACCGGGGGAGAGGGTTCACCCCTCCACTTT
v_call: TRBV27
clone_size: NA
d_call: NA
j_call: TRBJ1-6

cdr3_aa: CASSLGTNEQYF
cdr3_nt: TGTGCCAGCAGTTTGGGGACTAACGAGCAGTACTTC
v_call: TRBV27
clone_size: NA
d_call: TRBD2
j_call: TRBJ2-7

cdr3_aa: CASSRRGAGQGVEQFF
cdr3_nt: TGTGCCAGCAGTCGAAGGGGGGCGGGACAGGGGGTTGAGCAGTTCTTC
v_call: TRBV25-1
clone_size: NA
d_call: TRBD1
j_call: TRBJ2-1

cdr3_aa: CASSLPTAPTDTQYF
cdr3_nt: TGCGCCAGCAGCTTACCGACAGCTCCAACAGATACGCAGTATTTT
v_call: TRBV5-1
clone_size: NA
d_call: NA
j_call: TRBJ2-3

cdr3_aa: CASSFRSGNEKLFF
cdr3_nt: TGTGCCAGCAGCTTCAGGTCGGGGAATGAAAAACTGTTTTTT
v_call: TRBV5-6
clone_size: NA
d_call: NA
j_call: TRBJ1-4

cdr3_aa: CASSLRAGAEKLFF
cdr3_nt: TGTGCCAGCAGCCTCCGGGCAGGGGCCGAAAAACTGTTTTTT
v_call: TRBV7-2
clone_size: NA
d_call: NA
j_call: TRBJ1-4

cdr3_aa: CASSVGQFNQPQHF
cdr3_nt: TGTGCCAGCAGCGTAGGGCAGTTTAATCAGCCCCAGCATTTT
v_call: TRBV9
clone_size: NA
d_call: NA
j_call: TRBJ1-5

cdr3_aa: CASSLGGDQPQHF
cdr3_nt: TGTGCCAGCAGCTTGGGGGGGGATCAGCCCCAGCATTTT
v_call: TRBV7-8
clone_size: NA
d_call: NA
j_call: TRBJ1-5

cdr3_aa: CASSPQTGTVRPQHF
cdr3_nt: TGTGCCAGCAGCCCCCAGACGGGAACGGTCCGGCCCCAGCATTTT
v_call: TRBV28
clone_size: NA
d_call: NA
j_call: TRBJ1-5

cdr3_aa: CASSYSTGGSYGYTF
cdr3_nt: TGTGCCAGCAGTTACTCGACAGGGGGCAGCTATGGCTACACCTTC
v_call: TRBV6-5
clone_size: NA
d_call: TRBD1
j_call: TRBJ1-2

cdr3_aa: CASSLTGKDTGELFF
cdr3_nt: TGCGCCAGCAGCTTGACGGGGAAGGACACCGGGGAGCTGTTTTTT
v_call: TRBV5-1
clone_size: NA
d_call: NA
j_call: TRBJ2-2

cdr3_aa: CASSYSRDRDYNEQFF
cdr3_nt: TGTGCCAGCAGTTACTCCCGGGACAGGGACTACAATGAGCAGTTCTTC
v_call: TRBV6-5
clone_size: NA
d_call: TRBD1
j_call: TRBJ2-1

cdr3_aa: CASSLGARSIGSPLHF
cdr3_nt: TGTGCCAGCAGCTTAGGTGCCAGGTCCATAGGTTCACCCCTCCACTTT
v_call: TRBV7-6
clone_size: NA
d_call: NA
j_call: TRBJ1-6

cdr3_aa: CASSVQGAAYGYTF
cdr3_nt: TGTGCCAGCAGCGTACAGGGGGCGGCCTATGGCTACACCTTC
v_call: TRBV9
clone_size: once
d_call: TRBD1
j_call: TRBJ1-2

cdr3_aa: CASSQSIRTGRTEAFF
cdr3_nt: TGCGCCAGCAGCCAATCCATACGGACAGGGAGGACTGAAGCTTTCTTT
v_call: TRBV4-3
clone_size: NA
d_call: TRBD1
j_call: TRBJ1-1

cdr3_aa: CASSDRDRPFYGYTF
cdr3_nt: TGCGCCAGCAGCGACAGGGACAGACCCTTCTATGGCTACACCTTC
v_call: TRBV4-3
clone_size: NA
d_call: TRBD1
j_call: TRBJ1-2

cdr3_aa: CASSPDAPLAGAYEQYF
cdr3_nt: TGTGCCAGCTCACCCGACGCCCCCCTAGCAGGCGCCTACGAGCAGTACTTC
v_call: TRBV18
clone_size: NA
d_call: NA
j_call: TRBJ2-7

cdr3_aa: CASSIATTSGGAEETQYF
cdr3_nt: TGTGCCAGTAGTATAGCCACGACTAGCGGGGGGGCAGAGGAGACCCAGTACTTC
v_call: TRBV19
clone_size: NA
d_call: TRBD2
j_call: TRBJ2-5

cdr3_aa: CASSKGGTFNQPQHF
cdr3_nt: TGTGCCAGCAGCAAGGGAGGGACGTTCAATCAGCCCCAGCATTTT
v_call: TRBV9
clone_size: NA
d_call: NA
j_call: TRBJ1-5

cdr3_aa: CASSYSGQGNSPLHF
cdr3_nt: TGTGCCAGCAGTTACTCGGGACAGGGTAATTCACCCCTCCACTTT
v_call: TRBV6-5
clone_size: NA
d_call: TRBD1
j_call: TRBJ1-6

cdr3_aa: CASSLERGGNSPLHF
cdr3_nt: TGTGCCAGCAGCTTAGAAAGGGGGGGTAATTCACCCCTCCACTTT
v_call: TRBV7-2
clone_size: NA
d_call: NA
j_call: TRBJ1-6

cdr3_aa: CASSLDHSTQYF
cdr3_nt: TGCGCCAGCAGCTTGGATCATAGTACGCAGTATTTT
v_call: TRBV5-1
clone_size: NA
d_call: NA
j_call: TRBJ2-3

cdr3_aa: CASSLGSAAGYNEQFF
cdr3_nt: TGTGCCAGCAGCTTGGGCTCGGCCGCGGGTTACAATGAGCAGTTCTTC
v_call: TRBV5-6
clone_size: NA
d_call: NA
j_call: TRBJ2-1

cdr3_aa: CASSTTGYYNEQFF
cdr3_nt: TGTGCCAGCTCTACGACAGGCTACTACAATGAGCAGTTCTTC
v_call: TRBV18
clone_size: few
d_call: NA
j_call: TRBJ2-1

cdr3_aa: CAGTSGRQETQYF
cdr3_nt: TGTGCCGGGACTAGCGGGAGGCAAGAGACCCAGTACTTC
v_call: TRBV7-3
clone_size: NA
d_call: TRBD2
j_call: TRBJ2-5

cdr3_aa: CAWDPGFSYEQYF
cdr3_nt: TGTGCCTGGGATCCGGGGTTCTCCTACGAGCAGTACTTC
v_call: TRBV30
clone_size: NA
d_call: NA
j_call: TRBJ2-7

cdr3_aa: CASSPTAGTGLSENQPQHF
cdr3_nt: TGTGCCAGCTCACCGACGGCCGGGACAGGGCTTTCTGAGAATCAGCCCCAGCATTTT
v_call: TRBV18
clone_size: NA
d_call: TRBD1
j_call: TRBJ1-5

cdr3_aa: CAWSVAQGYGYTF
cdr3_nt: TGTGCCTGGAGTGTCGCACAGGGCTATGGCTACACCTTC
v_call: TRBV30
clone_size: NA
d_call: NA
j_call: TRBJ1-2

cdr3_aa: CASSFRDREDEQFF
cdr3_nt: TGTGCCAGCAGTTTCCGGGACAGGGAAGATGAGCAGTTCTTC
v_call: TRBV27
clone_size: NA
d_call: TRBD1
j_call: TRBJ2-1

cdr3_aa: CASNHLAGVTDTQYF
cdr3_nt: TGTGCCAGCAACCATTTAGCGGGAGTCACAGATACGCAGTATTTT
v_call: TRBV11-3
clone_size: NA
d_call: TRBD2
j_call: TRBJ2-3

cdr3_aa: CASSQDQGDYGYTF
cdr3_nt: TGCGCCAGCAGCCAAGACCAGGGGGACTATGGCTACACCTTC
v_call: TRBV4-1
clone_size: NA
d_call: TRBD1
j_call: TRBJ1-2

cdr3_aa: CASSLTGQGRSPLHF
cdr3_nt: TGCGCCAGCAGCTTGACCGGACAGGGAAGGTCACCCCTCCACTTT
v_call: TRBV5-1
clone_size: NA
d_call: TRBD1
j_call: TRBJ1-6

cdr3_aa: CASSVGPEGYGHEQYF
cdr3_nt: TGTGCCAGCAGCGTAGGCCCCGAGGGCTACGGGCACGAGCAGTACTTC
v_call: TRBV9
clone_size: NA
d_call: NA
j_call: TRBJ2-7

cdr3_aa: CASSPATGVYEQYF
cdr3_nt: TGTGCCAGCTCACCTGCGACAGGGGTCTACGAGCAGTACTTC
v_call: TRBV18
clone_size: NA
d_call: TRBD1
j_call: TRBJ2-7

cdr3_aa: CASSAEVPSSYNSPLHF
cdr3_nt: TGTGCCAGCAGTGCGGAGGTCCCTAGCTCCTATAATTCACCCCTCCACTTT
v_call: TRBV2
clone_size: NA
d_call: NA
j_call: TRBJ1-6

cdr3_aa: CASSLINRDPNYGYTF
cdr3_nt: TGTGCCAGCAGCTTGATCAACAGGGACCCTAACTATGGCTACACCTTC
v_call: TRBV5-4
clone_size: NA
d_call: NA
j_call: TRBJ1-2

cdr3_aa: CAISERQGTDTQYF
cdr3_nt: TGTGCCATCAGTGAGAGACAGGGAACAGATACGCAGTATTTT
v_call: TRBV10-3
clone_size: NA
d_call: TRBD1
j_call: TRBJ2-3

cdr3_aa: CASSSYERGELFF
cdr3_nt: TGTGCCAGCAGCTCCTATGAGCGAGGGGAGCTGTTTTTT
v_call: TRBV7-3
clone_size: NA
d_call: NA
j_call: TRBJ2-2

cdr3_aa: CASSVDPIQGITEAFF
cdr3_nt: TGTGCCAGCAGCGTAGACCCCATACAGGGGATCACTGAAGCTTTCTTT
v_call: TRBV9
clone_size: few
d_call: TRBD1
j_call: TRBJ1-1

cdr3_aa: CASSTIAGTYNEQFF
cdr3_nt: TGTGCCAGCAGCACTATAGCGGGAACCTACAATGAGCAGTTCTTC
v_call: TRBV7-3
clone_size: NA
d_call: TRBD2
j_call: TRBJ2-1

cdr3_aa: CASSLPGAGEKLFF
cdr3_nt: TGTGCCAGCAGCTTACCAGGGGCAGGGGAAAAACTGTTTTTT
v_call: TRBV7-9
clone_size: NA
d_call: NA
j_call: TRBJ1-4

cdr3_aa: CASSIRSESSTDTQYF
cdr3_nt: TGTGCCAGTAGTATCCGGAGCGAAAGTAGCACAGATACGCAGTATTTT
v_call: TRBV19
clone_size: NA
d_call: NA
j_call: TRBJ2-3

cdr3_aa: CAWRGHGHSPLHF
cdr3_nt: TGTGCCTGGAGGGGGCACGGCCATTCACCCCTCCACTTT
v_call: TRBV30
clone_size: NA
d_call: NA
j_call: TRBJ1-6

cdr3_aa: CASSEVGGSQETQYF
cdr3_nt: TGTGCCAGCAGTGAAGTAGGGGGAAGTCAAGAGACCCAGTACTTC
v_call: TRBV2
clone_size: NA
d_call: NA
j_call: TRBJ2-5

cdr3_aa: CASSESKGSYEQYF
cdr3_nt: TGTGCCAGCAGTGAATCGAAGGGGTCCTACGAGCAGTACTTC
v_call: TRBV6-1
clone_size: NA
d_call: NA
j_call: TRBJ2-7

cdr3_aa: CAWSVIGGRGATDTQYF
cdr3_nt: TGTGCCTGGAGTGTAATAGGAGGGCGGGGAGCCACAGATACGCAGTATTTT
v_call: TRBV30
clone_size: NA
d_call: NA
j_call: TRBJ2-3

cdr3_aa: CASSVGADMNTEAFF
cdr3_nt: TGTGCCAGCAGCGTAGGAGCAGACATGAACACTGAAGCTTTCTTT
v_call: TRBV9
clone_size: NA
d_call: NA
j_call: TRBJ1-1

cdr3_aa: CASSYSTGGFNYGYTF
cdr3_nt: TGTGCCAGCAGTTATTCTACAGGGGGATTTAACTATGGCTACACCTTC
v_call: TRBV6-5
clone_size: NA
d_call: TRBD1
j_call: TRBJ1-2

cdr3_aa: CASSLREGMAEQYF
cdr3_nt: TGTGCCAGCAGCTTACGGGAGGGAATGGCCGAGCAGTACTTC
v_call: TRBV7-8
clone_size: NA
d_call: TRBD2
j_call: TRBJ2-7